The 25 T cell receptor beta chains below come from one sample, sequenced in a study of patients and donors after allogeneic stem cell transplantation. In TCRdb, the RT-PCR reads were re-called with MiXCR into one record per CDR3 protein. The data hold about 200,000 distinct CDR3 sequences, with roughly 40% observed a single time. Sequencing was done on a sample of blood, either unsorted or a sorted T cell fraction (not recorded which). The receptors shown here come from a human donor who was either an allogeneic HSCT recipient or a stem cell or donor lymphocyte infusion donor (not recorded which). It is not recorded whose cells these are; they may come from a transplant donor.

A few counts support this clonotype. The chain uses TRBV20-1 and TRBJ1-1; maybe TRBD1 (6 bases). The V gene lost 6 bases and the J gene lost 5 bases, with 22 bases spanning the gap. CDR1 is DFQATT, CDR2 SNEGSKA, per germline (reference sequence). The CDR3 has 15 residues. The CDR3 region has the DNA TGCAGTGCAACGGGGACACGGCGTTTGGGGACTGAAGCTTTCTTT. Protein: CSATGTRRLGTEAFF.

This chain uses TRBV10-3 with TRBJ2-7; TRBD2 agrees at 7 bases. V gave up 10 bases and J gave up 4 bases; unmatched junction bases: 13. CDR1 ENHRY and CDR2 SYGVKD come from the germline V gene. CDR3 length equals 14 residues. The CDR3 reads CATGGTQVDYEQYF. The DNA for the CDR3 is TGTGCCACGGGGGGTACACAGGTGGATTACGAGCAGTACTTC.

This clonotype was picked up a small number of times. This chain links TRBV6-2 or TRBV6-3 with TRBJ1-2; D gene unclear. Between the trimmed V and J ends, which lost 2 bases and 5 bases, there was a span of 6 bases. This CDR3 has 12 amino acids. Germline loops: CDR1 MNHEY, CDR2 SVGEGT. CDR3 coding DNA: TGTGCCAGCAGTTACGCCAGTTATGGCTACACCTTC. This gives the protein CASSYASYGYTF.

V gene TRBV4-3 combines with J gene TRBJ2-1, with D possibly being TRBD2 (6 bases). Looked up from germline, CDR1 is LGHNA and CDR2 is YSLEER. Between the trimmed V and J ends, which lost 3 bases and 6 bases, there was a span of 9 bases. This CDR3 has 13 residues. The CDR3 region has the DNA TGCGCCAGCAGCCACGGGACTTTCAATGAGCAGTTCTTC. Amino acids: CASSHGTFNEQFF.

V gene TRBV29-1 combines with J gene TRBJ1-2; D remains unclear. Trimming took 5 bases from V and 3 from J, leaving 13 bases between them. The CDR3 consists of 13 residues. Germline CDR1 and CDR2: SQVTM and ANQGSEA. The CDR3 DNA reads as TGCAGCGTTTCCCCCAGCTTCCACTATGGCTACACCTTC. Residues: CSVSPSFHYGYTF.

This clonotype was counted only a few times. The V call is TRBV20-1, the J call TRBJ2-3; D is uncertain. The V and J ends lost 6 bases and 4 bases respectively, with 8 bases between them. Germline V CDR1 and CDR2: DFQATT, SNEGSKA (reference sequence). The CDR3 runs to 11 residues. CDR3 loop: CSAVLSDTQYF. CDR3 nucleotide sequence: TGCAGTGCGGTCCTATCAGATACGCAGTATTTT.

This clonotype was recorded a few times. The rearrangement uses TRBV15 and TRBJ2-7, with D perhaps assigned TRBD1 or TRBD2 (5 bases each). Germline V CDR1 and CDR2: LNHNV, YYDKDF (reference sequence). The V end was cut by 0 bases, the J end by 2 bases, with 11 bases between. The CDR3 consists of 15 residues. For the CDR3, the DNA is TGTGCCACCAGCAGAGATTCGGGACGGACCTACGAGCAGTACTTC. Its translation is CATSRDSGRTYEQYF.

This chain links TRBV5-1 with TRBJ1-2, with D hard to call. The germline CDR1 and CDR2 sequences are SGHRS and YFSETQ. Trimming cost V 3 bases and J 7 bases, with 10 bases left between them. The CDR3 covers 12 residues. This CDR3 is CASSSHTAGYTF. The CDR3 region has the DNA TGCGCCAGCAGCTCCCACACGGCTGGCTACACCTTC.

The CDR3 reads CSANPGQGTDTQYF. For the CDR3, the DNA is TGCAGTGCTAACCCAGGGCAGGGCACAGATACGCAGTATTTT. The genes are TRBV20-1 and TRBJ2-3; D possibly corresponds to TRBD1 (5 bases). The CDR3 covers 14 residues. Per germline, CDR1 DFQATT and CDR2 SNEGSKA (reference sequence). The V end lost 4 bases, the J end lost 1 base, and 12 bases lay between the germline ends.

The chain links TRBV18 to TRBJ1-4; D may be TRBD1 (6 bases). Trimming took 4 bases from V and 2 from J, leaving 17 bases between them. The CDR3 consists of 17 residues. Germline V gene lookup returns CDR1 KGHSH and CDR2 LQKENI. In DNA, the CDR3 is TGTGCCAGCTCACGTACCCTCAGGGGTAACACTAATGAAAAACTGTTTTTT. Translated, it gives CASSRTLRGNTNEKLFF. The whole variable domain, remainder taken from reference TRBV18 and TRBJ1-4, is NAGVMQNPRHLVRRRGQEARLRCSPMKGHSHVYWYRQLPEEGLKFMVYLQKENIIDESGMPKERFSAEFPKEGPSILRIQQVVRGDSAAYFCASSRTLRGNTNEKLFFGSGTQLSVL.

The chain employs TRBV27 and TRBJ2-1; TRBD2 might be the D (5 bases). The CDR3 sequence is 15 residues long. CDR1 is MNHEY, CDR2 SMNVEV, per germline (reference sequence). V lost 5 bases to trimming and J lost 9 bases, with 20 bases between them. The CDR3 region has the DNA TGTGCCAGCAGTCTCCGCCCTGGGAGTGTCGGTGAGCAGTTCTTC. Residues: CASSLRPGSVGEQFF.

The chain couples TRBV7-9 to TRBJ1-5; 11 bases are a match to TRBD1. The ends lost 3 bases at V and 4 bases at J; junction bases unmatched: 5. The germline V gene encodes CDR1 SEHNR and CDR2 FQNEAQ (reference sequence). The length of the CDR3 is 16 residues. CDR3 bases: TGTGCCAGCAGCTTTGGACAGGGGGCTCCTAATCAGCCCCAGCATTTT. Protein: CASSFGQGAPNQPQHF.

This clonotype showed up just a few times. CDR3 DNA sequence: TGTGCCAGCAGTTGGGGACAAACCTCTGGAAACACCATATATTTT. It yields the protein CASSWGQTSGNTIYF. V is TRBV28 and J is TRBJ1-3; tentative D call: TRBD1 (6 bases). The CDR3 length is 15 residues. Trimming stripped 4 bases from V and 0 bases from J, with 10 bases between. The V gene's germline CDR1 is MDHEN and CDR2 SYDVKM. The full variable domain, with the rest looked up from reference TRBV28 and TRBJ1-3, is DVKVTQSSRYLVKRTGEKVFLECVQDMDHENMFWYRQDPGLGLRLIYFSYDVKMKEKGDIPEGYSVSREKKERFSLILESASTNQTSMYLCASSWGQTSGNTIYFGEGSWLTVV.

V usage is TRBV19 and J usage is TRBJ1-1, with a tentative D call TRBD1 (5 bases). Germline CDR1 and CDR2: LNHDA and SQIVND (reference sequence). The CDR3 is 16 residues long. The ends were cut back, 4 bases at V and 1 base at J, with 16 bases in the middle. This CDR3 reads CASSKTGLTPNTEAFF. CDR3 nucleotide sequence: TGTGCCAGTAGTAAGACGGGGCTTACACCGAACACTGAAGCTTTCTTT.

The rearrangement links TRBV4-2 to TRBJ2-2; either TRBD1 or TRBD2 may supply D (5 bases each). Trimming cost V 5 bases and J 0 bases, with 19 bases left between them. Germline V gives CDR1 LGHNA, CDR2 YNFKEQ. CDR3 length equals 18 residues. The DNA of the CDR3 is TGTGCCAGCAGCTCCCCGGGACCGACCTTAACGAACACCGGGGAGCTGTTTTTT. It yields the protein CASSSPGPTLTNTGELFF.

This clonotype appeared a few times. This chain links TRBV12-3 or TRBV12-4 with TRBJ1-5; D call uncertain. The ends were cut back, 2 bases at V and 7 bases at J, with 12 bases in the middle. This CDR3 region has 14 residues. CDR3 in DNA: TGTGCCAGCAGTTTACTGGCAGCCGGCCAGCCCCAGCATTTT. As protein: CASSLLAAGQPQHF.

The V and J genes are TRBV9 and TRBJ1-4; D not resolved. The germline V and J ends were trimmed by 3 bases and 4 bases, with 7 bases remaining between them. The CDR3 has 13 residues. Germline CDR1 SGDLS, CDR2 YYNGEE. CDR3 coding DNA: TGTGCCAGCAGCGGTAGTGGTAATGAAAAACTGTTTTTT. This sequence encodes CASSGSGNEKLFF. The variable domain in full, with the rest retrieved from reference TRBV9 and TRBJ1-4, is DSGVTQTPKHLITATGQRVTLRCSPRSGDLSVYWYQQSLDQGLQFLIQYYNGEERAKGNILERFSAQQFPDLHSELNLSSLELGDSALYFCASSGSGNEKLFFGSGTQLSVL.

V and J are TRBV20-1 and TRBJ1-1; D unclear. The CDR3 runs 15 residues. Germline V lookup: CDR1 DFQATT, CDR2 SNEGSKA (reference sequence). V was pared by 5 bases and J by 2 bases, with 18 bases between. This CDR3 is CSAEDRAHQNTEAFF. The CDR3 nucleotides read TGCAGTGCTGAAGACCGGGCCCACCAAAACACTGAAGCTTTCTTT.

The chain has TRBV20-1 and TRBJ2-7; the match to TRBD2 covers 9 bases. The CDR3 loop spans 12 amino acids. Germline assignment: CDR1 DFQATT and CDR2 SNEGSKA (reference sequence). Here the CDR3 DNA reads TGCAGCAGAGCGGGAGGACCCTACGAGCAGTACTTC. Protein sequence: CSRAGGPYEQYF.

This rearrangement joins TRBV12-3 or TRBV12-4 to TRBJ2-1, with a tentative D call TRBD2 (5 bases). The CDR3 loop spans 14 amino acids. V was cut by 6 bases and J by 3 bases, with 12 bases left in between. The CDR3 region has the DNA TGTGCCAGCAGGGACTCAACTCTCTACAATGAGCAGTTCTTC. As protein: CASRDSTLYNEQFF.

The genes are TRBV7-2 and TRBJ2-1, with D hard to call. V was shortened by 5 bases and J by 2 bases, with 13 bases between the two germline ends. CDR1 SGHTA and CDR2 FQGNSA come from the germline V gene. The CDR3 is 15 amino acids. CDR3 nucleotides: TGTGCCAGCAGCCCAACAGACGACGCCTACAATGAGCAGTTCTTC. Translating gives CASSPTDDAYNEQFF.

V is TRBV6-1 and J is TRBJ1-3, with D hard to call. Germline lookup yields CDR1 MNHNS and CDR2 SASEGT. The CDR3 contains 16 residues. With 2 bases removed from V and 0 bases from J, the gap between germline ends came to 11 bases. This chain's CDR3 is CASSESPASSGNTIYF. The CDR3 coding sequence is TGTGCCAGCAGTGAAAGTCCCGCGAGCTCTGGAAACACCATATATTTT.

This sequence joins TRBV4-3 and TRBJ1-2; 11 nucleotides agree with TRBD1. Germline-derived CDR1 and CDR2 are LGHNA and YSLEER. The CDR3 is made up of 17 amino acids. V was clipped by 2 bases and J by 6 bases; unmatched bases: 11. In DNA form, the CDR3 reads TGCGCCAGCAGCCAATCCAAACCCGGGACAGGGGGGGATGGCTACACCTTC. Its translation: CASSQSKPGTGGDGYTF.

This rearrangement joins TRBV2 to TRBJ2-1, with a weak D call TRBD2 (6 bases). CDR1 and CDR2 from the germline V gene are SNHLY and FYNNEI. This CDR3 contains 13 residues. The V and J ends lost 4 bases and 4 bases respectively, with 8 bases between them. The CDR3 DNA follows: TGTGCCAGCAGTGTAGGGACTTACAATGAGCAGTTCTTC. It yields the protein CASSVGTYNEQFF.

This clonotype turned up a few times. V gene TRBV7-2 combines with J gene TRBJ1-5; D call uncertain. Germline V gene sequence: CDR1 SGHTA, CDR2 FQGNSA. Trimming stripped 1 base from V and 6 bases from J, with 13 bases between. The CDR3 runs to 15 residues. CDR3 sequence (DNA): TGTGCCAGCAGCTTAGAGCTTGGACGCACTCAGCCCCAGCATTTT. It specifies CASSLELGRTQPQHF. The full variable domain, completed using reference TRBV7-2 and TRBJ1-5, is GAGVSQSPSNKVTEKGKDVELRCDPISGHTALYWYRQSLGQGLEFLIYFQGNSAPDKSGLPSDRFSAERTGGSVSTLTIQRTQQEDSAVYLCASSLELGRTQPQHFGDGTRLSIL.